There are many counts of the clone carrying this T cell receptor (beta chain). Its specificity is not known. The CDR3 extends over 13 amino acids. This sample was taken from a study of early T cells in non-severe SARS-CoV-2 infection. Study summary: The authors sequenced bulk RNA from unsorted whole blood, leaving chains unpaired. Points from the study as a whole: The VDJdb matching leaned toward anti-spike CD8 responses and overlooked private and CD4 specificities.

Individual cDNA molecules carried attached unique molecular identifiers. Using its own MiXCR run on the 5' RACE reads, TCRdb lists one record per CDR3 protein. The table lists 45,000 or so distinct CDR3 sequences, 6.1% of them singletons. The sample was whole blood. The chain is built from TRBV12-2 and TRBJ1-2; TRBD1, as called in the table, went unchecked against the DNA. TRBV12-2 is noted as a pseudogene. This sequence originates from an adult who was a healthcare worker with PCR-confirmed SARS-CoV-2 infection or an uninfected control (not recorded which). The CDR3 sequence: CASRLSAGDGYTF. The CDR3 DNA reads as TGTGCAAGTCGCTTATCGGCAGGGGATGGCTACACCTTC.